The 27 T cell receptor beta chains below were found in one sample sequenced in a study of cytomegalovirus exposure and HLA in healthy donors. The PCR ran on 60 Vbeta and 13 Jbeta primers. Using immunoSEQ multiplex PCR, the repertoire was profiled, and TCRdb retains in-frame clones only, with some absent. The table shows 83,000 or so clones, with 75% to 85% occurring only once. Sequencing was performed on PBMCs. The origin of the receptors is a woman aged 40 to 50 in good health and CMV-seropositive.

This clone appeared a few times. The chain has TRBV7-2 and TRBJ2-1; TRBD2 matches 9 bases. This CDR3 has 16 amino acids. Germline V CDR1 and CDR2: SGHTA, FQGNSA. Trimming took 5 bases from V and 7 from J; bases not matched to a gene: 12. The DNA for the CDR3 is TGTGCCAGCAGCGCCCAAGGACTAGCGACGGGTAATGAGCAGTTCTTC. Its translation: CASSAQGLATGNEQFF. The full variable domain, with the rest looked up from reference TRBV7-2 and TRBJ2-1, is GAGVSQSPSNKVTEKGKDVELRCDPISGHTALYWYRQSLGQGLEFLIYFQGNSAPDKSGLPSDRFSAERTGGSVSTLTIQRTQQEDSAVYLCASSAQGLATGNEQFFGPGTRLTVL.

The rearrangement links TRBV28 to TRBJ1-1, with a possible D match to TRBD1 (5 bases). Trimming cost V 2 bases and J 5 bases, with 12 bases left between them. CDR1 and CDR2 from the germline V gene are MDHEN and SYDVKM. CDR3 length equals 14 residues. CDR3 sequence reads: CASSLGQGGTEAFF. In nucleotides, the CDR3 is TGTGCCAGCAGTTTAGGGCAGGGTGGAACTGAAGCTTTCTTT.

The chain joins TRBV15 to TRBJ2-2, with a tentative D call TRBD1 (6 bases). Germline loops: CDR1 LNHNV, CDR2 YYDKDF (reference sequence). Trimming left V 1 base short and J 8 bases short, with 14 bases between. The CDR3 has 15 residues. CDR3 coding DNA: TGTGCCACCAGCAGAGGAGGGGGAATCGCGGGGGAGCTGTTTTTT. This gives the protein CATSRGGGIAGELFF.

The CDR3 loop reads CASSLAYSLSEQFF. CDR3 in DNA: TGTGCCAGCAGCTTAGCGTACAGTCTGAGTGAGCAGTTCTTC. The V and J genes are TRBV7-9 and TRBJ2-1; no definite D call. Trimming stripped 0 bases from V and 9 bases from J, with 12 bases between. The CDR3 covers 14 residues. Germline V gene data show CDR1 as SEHNR and CDR2 as FQNEAQ (reference sequence). Supplemented by reference TRBV7-9 and TRBJ2-1, the full variable domain reads DTGVSQNPRHKITKRGQNVTFRCDPISEHNRLYWYRQTLGQGPEFLTYFQNEAQLEKSRLLSDRFSAERPKGSFSTLEIQRTEQGDSAMYLCASSLAYSLSEQFFGPGTRLTVL.

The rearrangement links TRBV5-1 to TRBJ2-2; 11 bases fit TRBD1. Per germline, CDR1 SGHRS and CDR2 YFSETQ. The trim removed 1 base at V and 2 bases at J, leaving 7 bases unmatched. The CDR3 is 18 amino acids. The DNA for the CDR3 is TGCGCCAGCAGCTTGTCCTGGACAGGGGGCCCCAACACCGGGGAGCTGTTTTTT. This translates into CASSLSWTGGPNTGELFF.

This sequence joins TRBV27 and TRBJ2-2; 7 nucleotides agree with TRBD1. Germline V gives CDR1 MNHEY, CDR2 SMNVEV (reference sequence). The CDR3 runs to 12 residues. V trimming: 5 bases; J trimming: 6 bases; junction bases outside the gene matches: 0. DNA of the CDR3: TGTGCCAGCAGTGACAGGGCCGGGGAGCTGTTTTTT. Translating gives CASSDRAGELFF.

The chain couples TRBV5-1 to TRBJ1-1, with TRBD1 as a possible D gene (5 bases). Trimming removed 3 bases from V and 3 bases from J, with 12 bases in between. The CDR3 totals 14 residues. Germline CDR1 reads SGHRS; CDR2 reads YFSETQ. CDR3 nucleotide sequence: TGCGCCAGCAGCTCCAGGGTAGGGGACACTGAAGCTTTCTTT. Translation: CASSSRVGDTEAFF.

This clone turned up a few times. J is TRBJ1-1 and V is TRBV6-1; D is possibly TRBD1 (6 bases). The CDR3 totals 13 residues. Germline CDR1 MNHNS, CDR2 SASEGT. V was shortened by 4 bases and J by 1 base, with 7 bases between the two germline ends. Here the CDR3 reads CASSATGNTEAFF. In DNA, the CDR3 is TGTGCCAGCAGTGCGACAGGGAACACTGAAGCTTTCTTT.

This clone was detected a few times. The CDR3 is CAKGGQWPNQPQHF. The CDR3 nucleotides read TGTGCCAAGGGGGGACAGTGGCCCAATCAGCCCCAGCATTTT. This chain connects TRBV6-4 to TRBJ1-5; 7 nucleotides match TRBD1. V shed 10 bases, J shed 3 bases, and the junction held 9 bases outside the gene matches. The CDR3 runs to 14 residues. Germline V lookup: CDR1 MRHNA, CDR2 SNTAGT.

The CDR3 spells CASCMGVTYEQYF. DNA for the CDR3: TGTGCCAGCTGTATGGGAGTCACCTACGAGCAGTACTTC. The chain has TRBV6-6 and TRBJ2-7; D may be TRBD2 (5 bases). Trimming took off 8 bases at V and 2 bases at J, with 13 bases between the two ends. The CDR3 loop spans 13 amino acids. From germline, CDR1 is MNHNY and CDR2 SVGAGI (reference sequence).

In nucleotides, the CDR3 is TGTGCCAGCAGCTTTACAGGGGTGGGCTACAATGAGCAGTTCTTC. Its translation is CASSFTGVGYNEQFF. The V and J genes are TRBV13 and TRBJ2-1; 7 nucleotides match TRBD1. The CDR3 covers 15 residues. In germline, CDR1 is PRHDT, CDR2 FYEKMQ (reference sequence). V lost 3 bases and J lost 3; bases outside the gene matches: 5.

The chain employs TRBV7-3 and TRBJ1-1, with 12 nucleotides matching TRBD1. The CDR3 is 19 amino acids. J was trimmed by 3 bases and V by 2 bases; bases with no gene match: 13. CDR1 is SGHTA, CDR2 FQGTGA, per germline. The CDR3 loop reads CASSLYGGGTGGADTEAFF. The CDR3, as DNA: TGTGCCAGCAGCTTATACGGGGGTGGGACAGGGGGCGCGGACACTGAAGCTTTCTTT.

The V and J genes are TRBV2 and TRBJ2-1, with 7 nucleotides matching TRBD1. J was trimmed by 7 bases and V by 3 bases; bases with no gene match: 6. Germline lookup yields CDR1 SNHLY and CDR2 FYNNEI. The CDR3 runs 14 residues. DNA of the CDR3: TGTGCCAGCAGTGACCTGGGCAGGGGGAATGAGCAGTTCTTC. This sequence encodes CASSDLGRGNEQFF.

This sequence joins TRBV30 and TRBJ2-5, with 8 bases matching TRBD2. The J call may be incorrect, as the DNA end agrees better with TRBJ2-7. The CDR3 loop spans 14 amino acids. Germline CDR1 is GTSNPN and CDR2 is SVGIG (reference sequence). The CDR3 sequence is CAWSDAGGTYEQYF. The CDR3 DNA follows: TGTGCCTGGAGTGACGCGGGGGGCACCTACGAGCAGTACTTC.

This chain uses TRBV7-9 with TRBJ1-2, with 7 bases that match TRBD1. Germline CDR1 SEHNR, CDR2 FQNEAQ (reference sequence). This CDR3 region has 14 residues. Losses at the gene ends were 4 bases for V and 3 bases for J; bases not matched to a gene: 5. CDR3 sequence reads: CASSSSQGDYGYTF. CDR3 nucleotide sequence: TGTGCCAGCAGCTCGTCCCAGGGGGACTATGGCTACACCTTC. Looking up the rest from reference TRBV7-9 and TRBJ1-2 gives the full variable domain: DTGVSQNPRHKITKRGQNVTFRCDPISEHNRLYWYRQTLGQGPEFLTYFQNEAQLEKSRLLSDRFSAERPKGSFSTLEIQRTEQGDSAMYLCASSSSQGDYGYTFGSGTRLTVV.

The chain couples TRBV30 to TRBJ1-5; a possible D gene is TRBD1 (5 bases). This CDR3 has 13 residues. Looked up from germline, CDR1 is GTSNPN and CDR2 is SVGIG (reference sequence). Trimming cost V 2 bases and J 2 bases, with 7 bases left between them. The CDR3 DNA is TGTGCCTGGAGTTTCAGGGGCAATCAGCCCCAGCATTTT. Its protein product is CAWSFRGNQPQHF. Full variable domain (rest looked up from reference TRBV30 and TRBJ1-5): SQTIHQWPATLVQPVGSPLSLECTVEGTSNPNLYWYRQAAGRGLQLLFYSVGIGQISSEVPQNLSASRPQDRQFILSSKKLLLSDSGFYLCAWSFRGNQPQHFGDGTRLSIL.

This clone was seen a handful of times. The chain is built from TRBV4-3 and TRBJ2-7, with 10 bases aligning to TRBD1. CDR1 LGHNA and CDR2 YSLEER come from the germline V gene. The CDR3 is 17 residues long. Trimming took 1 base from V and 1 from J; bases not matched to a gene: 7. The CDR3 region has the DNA TGCGCCAGCAGCCAAGTAGTAGGGACAGGGGATTCCTACGAGCAGTACTTC. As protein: CASSQVVGTGDSYEQYF.

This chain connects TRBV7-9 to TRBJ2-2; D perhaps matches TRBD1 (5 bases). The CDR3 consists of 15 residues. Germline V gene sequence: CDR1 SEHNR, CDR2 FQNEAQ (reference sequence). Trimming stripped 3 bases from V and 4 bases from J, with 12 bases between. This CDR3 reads CASSLEGVTTGELFF. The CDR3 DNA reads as TGTGCCAGCAGCTTGGAAGGGGTGACCACCGGGGAGCTGTTTTTT.

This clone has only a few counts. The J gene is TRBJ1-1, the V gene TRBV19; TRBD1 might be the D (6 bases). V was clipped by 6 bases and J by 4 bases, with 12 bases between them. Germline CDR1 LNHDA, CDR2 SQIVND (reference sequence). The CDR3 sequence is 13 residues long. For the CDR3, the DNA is TGTGCCAGTAGGAAGCAGGGGACCACTGAAGCTTTCTTT. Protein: CASRKQGTTEAFF.

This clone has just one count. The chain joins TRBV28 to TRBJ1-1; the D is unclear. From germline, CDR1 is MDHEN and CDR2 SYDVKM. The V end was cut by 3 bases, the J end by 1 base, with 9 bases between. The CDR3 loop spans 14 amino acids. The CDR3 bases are TGTGCCAGCAGTTTGGAGCAGCGGAACACTGAAGCTTTCTTT. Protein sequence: CASSLEQRNTEAFF. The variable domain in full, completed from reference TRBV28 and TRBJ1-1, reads DVKVTQSSRYLVKRTGEKVFLECVQDMDHENMFWYRQDPGLGLRLIYFSYDVKMKEKGDIPEGYSVSREKKERFSLILESASTNQTSMYLCASSLEQRNTEAFFGQGTRLTVV.

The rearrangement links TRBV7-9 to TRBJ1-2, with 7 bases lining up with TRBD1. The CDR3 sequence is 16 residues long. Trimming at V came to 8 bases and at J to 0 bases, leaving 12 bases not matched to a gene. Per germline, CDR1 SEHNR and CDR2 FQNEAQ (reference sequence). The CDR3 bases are TGTGCCAGCTCCCTAACCGGACAGGAGCCTAACTATGGCTACACCTTC. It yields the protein CASSLTGQEPNYGYTF.

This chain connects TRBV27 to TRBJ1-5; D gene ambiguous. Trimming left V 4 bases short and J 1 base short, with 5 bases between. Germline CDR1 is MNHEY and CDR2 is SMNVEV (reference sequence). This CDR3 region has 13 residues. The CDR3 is CASSSLSNQPQHF. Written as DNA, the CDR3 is TGTGCCAGCAGTTCCTTAAGCAATCAGCCCCAGCATTTT.

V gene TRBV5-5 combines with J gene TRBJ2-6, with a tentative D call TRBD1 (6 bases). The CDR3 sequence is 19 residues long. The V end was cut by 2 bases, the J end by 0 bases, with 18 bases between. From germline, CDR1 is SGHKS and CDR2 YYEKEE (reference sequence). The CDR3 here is CASSFLPRQAHSGANVLTF. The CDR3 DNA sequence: TGTGCCAGCAGCTTTCTACCTCGACAGGCCCACTCTGGGGCCAACGTCCTGACTTTC. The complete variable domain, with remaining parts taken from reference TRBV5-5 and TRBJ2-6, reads DAGVTQSPTHLIKTRGQQVTLRCSPISGHKSVSWYQQVLGQGPQFIFQYYEKEERGRGNFPDRFSARQFPNYSSELNVNALLLGDSALYLCASSFLPRQAHSGANVLTFGAGSRLTVL.

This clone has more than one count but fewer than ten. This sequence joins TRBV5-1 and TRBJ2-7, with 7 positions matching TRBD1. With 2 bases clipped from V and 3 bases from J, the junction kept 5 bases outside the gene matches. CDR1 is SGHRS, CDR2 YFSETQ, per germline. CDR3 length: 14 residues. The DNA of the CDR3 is TGCGCCAGCAGCTTCCCGGGACAGAACTACGAGCAGTACTTC. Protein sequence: CASSFPGQNYEQYF.

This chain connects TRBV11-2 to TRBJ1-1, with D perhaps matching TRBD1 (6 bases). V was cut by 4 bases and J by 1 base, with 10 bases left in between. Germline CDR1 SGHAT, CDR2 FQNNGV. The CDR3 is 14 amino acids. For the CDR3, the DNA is TGTGCCAGCAGCTACCGGGGGGCGAACACTGAAGCTTTCTTT. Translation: CASSYRGANTEAFF.

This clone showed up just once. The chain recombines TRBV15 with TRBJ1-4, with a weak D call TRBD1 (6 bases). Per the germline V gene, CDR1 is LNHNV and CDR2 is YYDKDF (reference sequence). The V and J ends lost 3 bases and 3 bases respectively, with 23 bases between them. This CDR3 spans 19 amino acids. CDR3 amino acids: CATSRGRFRGPSANEKLFF. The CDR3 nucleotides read TGTGCCACCAGCAGGGGTCGGTTCAGGGGCCCCTCGGCTAATGAAAAACTGTTTTTT.

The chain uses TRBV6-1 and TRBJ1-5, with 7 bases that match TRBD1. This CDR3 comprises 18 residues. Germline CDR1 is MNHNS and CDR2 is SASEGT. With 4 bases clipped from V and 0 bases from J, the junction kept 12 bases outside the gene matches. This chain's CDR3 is CASSARTGPSGSNQPQHF. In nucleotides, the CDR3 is TGTGCCAGCAGTGCTCGGACAGGCCCGAGTGGTAGCAATCAGCCCCAGCATTTT.